These 26 T cell receptor beta chains originate from one sample sequenced in a study of T cells in Graves' hyperthyroidism and ophthalmopathy. RNA transcripts were the template for amplifying TCR beta CDR3 regions. HTBI primers were employed in a first-round RT-PCR of the TCR CDR3. TCRdb re-analysed the multiplex PCR reads in MiXCR, keeping a single row per CDR3 protein. This table holds hundreds of thousands of distinct CDR3 sequences, 14% to 15% found once. Sequencing was done on a sample of blood. These TCRs come from a woman under 40 with Graves' hyperthyroidism.

J is TRBJ1-1 and V is TRBV20-1; D unresolved. The CDR3 extends over 13 amino acids. CDR1 and CDR2 (germline): DFQATT, SNEGSKA (reference sequence). V lost 4 bases to trimming and J lost 6 bases, with 15 bases between them. CDR3 coding DNA: TGCAGTGCTATCTGGACTGGTAATGCTGAAGCTTTCTTT. Protein product: CSAIWTGNAEAFF.

V usage is TRBV19 and J usage is TRBJ2-7; D might be TRBD1 (6 bases). From germline, CDR1 is LNHDA and CDR2 SQIVND (reference sequence). V was shortened by 5 bases and J by 0 bases, with 11 bases between the two germline ends. The CDR3 extends over 14 amino acids. Here the CDR3 reads CASSPQGNSYEQYF. The DNA for the CDR3 is TGTGCCAGTAGTCCGCAGGGGAACTCCTACGAGCAGTACTTC.

This clonotype has at least ten counts. The chain combines TRBV9 with TRBJ2-7, with D perhaps matching TRBD2 (6 bases). V was pared by 0 bases and J by 3 bases, with 16 bases between. CDR3 length: 16 amino acids. Germline loops: CDR1 SGDLS, CDR2 YYNGEE. The CDR3 protein is CASSVAGALQLYEQYF. The CDR3 DNA reads as TGTGCCAGCAGCGTAGCGGGAGCCCTACAACTCTACGAGCAGTACTTC.

The chain has TRBV5-1 and TRBJ1-4, with 8 bases fitting TRBD1. The CDR3 runs to 17 residues. The germline V gene encodes CDR1 SGHRS and CDR2 YFSETQ. V was pared by 4 bases and J by 6 bases, with 14 bases of the junction left unmatched. The CDR3 reads CASSPQGGQGLYEKLFF. The CDR3 nucleotides read TGCGCCAGCAGCCCCCAGGGCGGACAGGGCCTTTATGAAAAACTGTTTTTT.

V and J are TRBV6-1 and TRBJ2-1; D not resolved. CDR3 length: 17 residues. Germline-derived CDR1 and CDR2 are MNHNS and SASEGT. V was shortened by 6 bases and J by 5 bases, with 23 bases between the two germline ends. The CDR3 bases are TGTGCCAGCAGCCGTAACACCGCTCCACACCCCGACAATGAGCAGTTCTTC. This gives the protein CASSRNTAPHPDNEQFF.

Ten or more counts support this clonotype. The genes are TRBV6-1 and TRBJ1-2; D perhaps matches TRBD1 (6 bases). Trimming pared 5 bases from V and 6 bases from J, leaving 19 bases between. From germline, CDR1 is MNHNS and CDR2 SASEGT. The CDR3 extends over 15 amino acids. CDR3 residues: CASSWNSGGADGYTF. The CDR3 DNA reads TGTGCCAGCAGTTGGAATTCTGGGGGCGCGGATGGCTACACCTTC.

This clonotype was recorded only once. The rearrangement joins TRBV19 to TRBJ2-4; TRBD1 aligns across 9 bases. CDR3 length equals 16 residues. The germline gives CDR1 LNHDA, CDR2 SQIVND (reference sequence). V lost 5 bases to trimming and J lost 0 bases; unmatched junction nucleotides: 5. CDR3 DNA: TGTGCCAGTAGTCCTGGGACAGGGATAGCCAAAAACATTCAGTACTTC. Translating gives CASSPGTGIAKNIQYF.

This clonotype was observed a few times. The genes are TRBV5-4 and TRBJ1-5; 9 bases are a match to TRBD1. Germline CDR1 SGHNT, CDR2 YYREEE (reference sequence). Germline trimming cut 4 bases from V and 6 bases from J; bases unmatched to any gene: 5. The CDR3 length is 14 residues. The CDR3 region is CASSVQGAAQPQHF. The CDR3 bases are TGTGCCAGCAGCGTACAGGGGGCCGCTCAGCCCCAGCATTTT.

This clonotype has at least ten counts. The chain employs TRBV20-1 and TRBJ2-2; D possibly corresponds to TRBD1 (6 bases). Germline lookup yields CDR1 DFQATT and CDR2 SNEGSKA (reference sequence). This CDR3 region has 13 residues. The V gene lost 6 bases and the J gene lost 0 bases, with 8 bases spanning the gap. The CDR3 is CSAGTPNTGELFF. CDR3 sequence (DNA): TGCAGTGCCGGGACACCGAACACCGGGGAGCTGTTTTTT.

The genes are TRBV13 and TRBJ2-5; possible D gene TRBD2, 5 bases. This CDR3 has 15 amino acids. Germline lookup yields CDR1 PRHDT and CDR2 FYEKMQ (reference sequence). V dropped 3 bases and J dropped 0 bases, with 11 bases sitting between them. The DNA of the CDR3 is TGTGCCAGCAGCTTGGGAACCGGGGACCAAGAGACCCAGTACTTC. It translates to CASSLGTGDQETQYF.

This clonotype was observed at least ten times. The chain combines TRBV7-2 with TRBJ2-5; possibly TRBD2 for D (5 bases). The germline V and J ends were trimmed by 1 base and 4 bases, with 10 bases remaining between them. The length of the CDR3 is 14 residues. The germline CDR1 and CDR2 sequences are SGHTA and FQGNSA. This CDR3 reads CASSLGGPGETQYF. CDR3 in DNA: TGTGCCAGCAGCTTAGGAGGGCCGGGAGAGACCCAGTACTTC. Variable domain in full (rest from reference TRBV7-2 and TRBJ2-5): GAGVSQSPSNKVTEKGKDVELRCDPISGHTALYWYRQSLGQGLEFLIYFQGNSAPDKSGLPSDRFSAERTGGSVSTLTIQRTQQEDSAVYLCASSLGGPGETQYFGPGTRLLVL.

This clonotype was picked up many times. The chain combines TRBV6-2 or TRBV6-3 with TRBJ2-2; the match to TRBD2 covers 7 bases. CDR3 length: 19 residues. V was clipped by 1 base and J by 2 bases; unmatched bases: 13. Germline loops: CDR1 MNHEY, CDR2 SVGEGT. The CDR3: CASSYLILRDYLNTGELFF. CDR3 in DNA: TGTGCCAGCAGTTACTTGATCTTAAGGGACTACCTTAACACCGGGGAGCTGTTTTTT.

The chain is built from TRBV12-3 or TRBV12-4 and TRBJ2-7; D is perhaps TRBD2 (6 bases). This CDR3 contains 12 residues. Trimming pared 4 bases from V and 3 bases from J, leaving 7 bases between. CDR3 sequence reads: CASSYGSYEQYF. The CDR3 DNA is TGTGCCAGCAGTTACGGGAGCTACGAGCAGTACTTC.

The J gene is TRBJ1-3, the V gene TRBV9; 10 bases fit TRBD1. Germline V gene sequence: CDR1 SGDLS, CDR2 YYNGEE. The CDR3 spans 14 residues. The ends lost 7 bases at V and 6 bases at J; junction bases unmatched: 7. The CDR3 is CASGSGTGENTIYF. The CDR3 DNA reads as TGTGCCAGCGGATCCGGGACAGGGGAAAACACCATATATTTT.

The J gene is TRBJ2-7, the V gene TRBV20-1; D perhaps matches TRBD1 (5 bases). V gave up 3 bases and J gave up 1 base, with 13 bases separating them. Germline V gene sequence: CDR1 DFQATT, CDR2 SNEGSKA (reference sequence). The CDR3 length is 14 residues. Here the CDR3 DNA reads TGCAGTGCTAGTAATTACAGGCGTTCCTACGAGCAGTACTTC. This sequence encodes CSASNYRRSYEQYF.

The V call is TRBV25-1, the J call TRBJ2-7; D remains unclear. Germline V gene lookup returns CDR1 MGHDK and CDR2 SYGVNS. The V end was cut by 8 bases, the J end by 4 bases, with 12 bases between. The CDR3 is 12 amino acids. CDR3 DNA sequence: TGTGCCAGCTCCCCATTGGGATACGAGCAGTACTTC. This encodes CASSPLGYEQYF.

This clonotype has more than one count but fewer than ten. This chain joins TRBV27 and TRBJ2-1; 8 bases are shared with TRBD2. With V trimmed by 6 bases and J by 0 bases, 7 bases remained unmatched. Germline V gives CDR1 MNHEY, CDR2 SMNVEV (reference sequence). CDR3 size: 16 residues. The CDR3 DNA is TGTGCCAGCAGCTCGGGACTAGAGAGCTCCTACAATGAGCAGTTCTTC. Encoded protein: CASSSGLESSYNEQFF.

This clonotype was detected a few times. V gene TRBV20-1 combines with J gene TRBJ2-5; D gene uncertain. The V end lost 7 bases, the J end lost 4 bases, and 13 bases lay between the germline ends. The CDR3 is made up of 12 amino acids. The germline CDR1 and CDR2 sequences are DFQATT and SNEGSKA (reference sequence). As DNA, the CDR3 is TGCAGTGGTCTCGAATTTGGAGAGACCCAGTACTTC. Protein product: CSGLEFGETQYF.

This clonotype was detected only a few times. The rearrangement links TRBV5-1 to TRBJ1-1; D remains ambiguous. The germline gives CDR1 SGHRS, CDR2 YFSETQ. The V end lost 4 bases, the J end lost 6 bases, and 19 bases lay between the germline ends. The CDR3 totals 15 residues. The CDR3 loop reads CASSPPQTPAAEAFF. DNA of the CDR3: TGCGCCAGCAGCCCACCCCAGACTCCGGCCGCTGAAGCTTTCTTT.

This clonotype was observed a few times. The rearrangement links TRBV29-1 to TRBJ2-5; perhaps TRBD2 as D (5 bases). The germline V gene has CDR1 SQVTM and CDR2 ANQGSEA. The V and J ends lost 5 bases and 1 base respectively, with 8 bases between them. The CDR3 spans 12 residues. The CDR3 DNA reads as TGCAGCGTTCGGGATACCCAAGAGACCCAGTACTTC. This codes for CSVRDTQETQYF. Combining the CDR3 with reference TRBV29-1 and TRBJ2-5 gives the whole variable domain SAVISQKPSRDICQRGTSLTIQCQVDSQVTMMFWYRQQPGQSLTLIATANQGSEATYESGFVIDKFPISRPNLTFSTLTVSNMSPEDSSIYLCSVRDTQETQYFGPGTRLLVL.

The J gene is TRBJ1-5, the V gene TRBV18; D gene ambiguous. CDR1 is KGHSH and CDR2 is LQKENI in the germline V gene. The CDR3 loop spans 15 amino acids. V was shortened by 2 bases and J by 3 bases, with 11 bases between the two germline ends. CDR3: CASSPYTGTNQPQHF. In nucleotides, the CDR3 is TGTGCCAGCTCACCATATACCGGCACCAATCAGCCCCAGCATTTT.

This clonotype was counted many times. The chain employs TRBV28 and TRBJ1-5; D not certain. Trimming took 6 bases from V and 2 from J, leaving 14 bases between them. CDR3 size: 15 residues. The germline gives CDR1 MDHEN, CDR2 SYDVKM. The CDR3: CASRRSGPGNQPQHF. CDR3 sequence (DNA): TGTGCCAGCAGACGATCCGGTCCAGGCAATCAGCCCCAGCATTTT. The whole variable domain, remainder taken from reference TRBV28 and TRBJ1-5, is DVKVTQSSRYLVKRTGEKVFLECVQDMDHENMFWYRQDPGLGLRLIYFSYDVKMKEKGDIPEGYSVSREKKERFSLILESASTNQTSMYLCASRRSGPGNQPQHFGDGTRLSIL.

The chain employs TRBV5-4 and TRBJ2-3, with a possible D match to TRBD2 (6 bases). The germline gives CDR1 SGHNT, CDR2 YYREEE (reference sequence). V was cut by 1 base and J by 2 bases, with 14 bases left in between. This CDR3 comprises 16 residues. CDR3 sequence reads: CASSLPGEVPTDTQYF. CDR3 in DNA: TGTGCCAGCAGCTTGCCGGGGGAGGTGCCCACAGATACGCAGTATTTT.

This chain joins TRBV6-9 and TRBJ2-1; 11 nucleotides line up with TRBD2. The DNA end lines up better with TRBJ2-7; the J call may be wrong. The CDR3 has 17 amino acids. The germline V gene has CDR1 MNHGY and CDR2 SVAAGI. The CDR3 coding sequence is TGTGCCAGCAGTTCCCCCGTAGCGGGAGGGCCCTACAATGAGCAGTACTTC. Amino acids: CASSSPVAGGPYNEQYF.

This clonotype was recorded at least ten times. The V and J genes are TRBV6-1 and TRBJ2-4, with D maybe TRBD1 (6 bases). Trimming took 3 bases from V and 6 from J, leaving 18 bases between them. This CDR3 comprises 16 residues. Germline CDR1 and CDR2: MNHNS and SASEGT. The CDR3 loop reads CASSEYRGKTSNIQYF. The CDR3 DNA is TGTGCCAGCAGTGAGTATAGGGGGAAGACTTCAAACATTCAGTACTTC.

This clonotype appeared a few times. The CDR3 nucleotides are TGTGCCAGCAGCCAAATTGGGACAGGGAGTTTCACCGGGGAGCTGTTTTTT. Encoded protein: CASSQIGTGSFTGELFF. The chain uses TRBV3-1 and TRBJ2-2; 9 nucleotides agree with TRBD1. Per germline, CDR1 LGHDT and CDR2 YNNKEL (reference sequence). V shed 2 bases and J 4 bases; nucleotides not matched to a gene: 8. This CDR3 comprises 17 residues.